The sequence of this T cell receptor (beta chain) was determined in a study of blood T cell repertoires in COVID-19. Study details: Specimens from acute and convalescent COVID-19 originated in the United States, Italy and Spain. From T cells, B-cell-depleted T cells, or PBMCs came the material, which was cDNA or gDNA.

The CDR3 sequence is 16 residues long. The V segment lost 9 bases and the J segment 8 bases; nucleotides outside the gene matches: 19. Germline CDR1 MDHEN, CDR2 SYDVKM. In the authors' methods: Amplification of reference gene primers was used by the study to estimate nucleated cell counts. Here immunoSEQ multiplex PCR was the method, and the copy in TCRdb shows in-frame clones only, minus some. The V and J calls and the clone size are those of that table, but D and trimming were determined from the DNA. Of about 70,000 clones in the sample, approximately 85% were seen once. The source is a man aged 80 or over with acute or convalescent COVID-19. Source material: peripheral blood. The rearrangement uses TRBV28 and TRBJ2-7; 10 nucleotides match TRBD1. The CDR3 coding sequence is TGTGCCAGTTTCCCTCCGCCCGGGACAGGGGACATCCAGCAGTACTTC. This translates into CASFPPPGTGDIQQYF.